Presented here are 25 T cell receptor beta chains from one specimen sequenced in a study of blood T cell repertoires in COVID-19. Method: immunoSEQ multiplex PCR; TCRdb's copy keeps in-frame clones and lacks some. Here the sample spans some 83,000 clones, around nine tenths being singletons. The sequencing input was peripheral blood. The receptors here all came from a man between 45 and 60 years old with acute or convalescent COVID-19.

This sequence joins TRBV15 and TRBJ2-7; 8 nucleotides match TRBD2. The V segment lost 0 bases and the J segment 6 bases; nucleotides outside the gene matches: 13. CDR1 is LNHNV and CDR2 is YYDKDF in the germline V gene (reference sequence). This CDR3 region has 17 residues. The CDR3 nucleotides read TGTGCCACCAGCAGAGATAGAACTAGCGGTCGGCGGGGCGAGCAGTACTTC. Translated: CATSRDRTSGRRGEQYF.

This rearrangement joins TRBV7-2 to TRBJ2-5, with 9 nucleotides matching TRBD2. From germline, CDR1 is SGHTA and CDR2 FQGNSA. This CDR3 is 15 amino acids long. V was pared by 3 bases and J by 4 bases, with 6 bases of the junction left unmatched. The DNA for the CDR3 is TGTGCCAGCAGCTTGCCGGCGGGGGGGGTAGAGACCCAGTACTTC. This codes for CASSLPAGGVETQYF.

This clone has just one count. The gene calls are TRBV10-3 and TRBJ1-2; D might be TRBD1 (5 bases). V lost 9 bases and J 0 bases, leaving 17 bases between the germline ends. Germline assignment: CDR1 ENHRY and CDR2 SYGVKD. CDR3 length: 15 amino acids. The CDR3 DNA reads as TGTGCCATTCGTCGGGAGGGGCGGACTAACTATGGCTACACCTTC. Translating gives CAIRREGRTNYGYTF.

The V call is TRBV7-8, the J call TRBJ2-3, with D possibly being TRBD1 (5 bases). The ends were cut back, 5 bases at V and 2 bases at J, with 23 bases in the middle. The CDR3 is made up of 18 amino acids. Germline V gene sequence: CDR1 SGHVS, CDR2 FQNEAQ. The CDR3: CASSAQGPGLKSTDTQYF. CDR3 bases: TGTGCCAGCAGCGCCCAGGGCCCAGGTTTAAAATCCACAGATACGCAGTATTTT.

V gene TRBV7-3 combines with J gene TRBJ2-2, with no clear D. The CDR3 spans 13 residues. The ends were cut back, 3 bases at V and 8 bases at J, with 10 bases in the middle. Germline V gives CDR1 SGHTA, CDR2 FQGTGA. As DNA, the CDR3 is TGTGCCAGCAGCTTCACTCCCAAGGGGGAGCTGTTTTTT. Translation: CASSFTPKGELFF.

This chain joins TRBV4-3 and TRBJ1-1; D call uncertain. Trimming left V 0 bases short and J 8 bases short, with 10 bases between. Germline V gene sequence: CDR1 LGHNA, CDR2 YSLEER. This CDR3 is 13 amino acids long. This CDR3 is CASSQDRKREAFF. The CDR3 coding sequence is TGCGCCAGCAGCCAAGATAGGAAGCGCGAAGCTTTCTTT.

V is TRBV5-1 and J is TRBJ1-4; 7 nucleotides match TRBD1. With 4 bases clipped from V and 6 bases from J, the junction kept 6 bases outside the gene matches. The CDR3 extends over 14 amino acids. Germline CDR1 SGHRS, CDR2 YFSETQ. The CDR3 region is CASSVGTEDEKLFF. As DNA, the CDR3 is TGCGCCAGCAGCGTAGGGACAGAGGATGAAAAACTGTTTTTT.

The rearrangement links TRBV7-6 to TRBJ2-6; 10 nucleotides match TRBD2. With V trimmed by 5 bases and J by 1 base, 8 bases remained unmatched. This CDR3 comprises 18 residues. From germline, CDR1 is SGHVS and CDR2 FNYEAQ. This CDR3 reads CASSPWLAGASGANVLTF. In nucleotides, the CDR3 is TGTGCCAGCAGCCCCTGGCTAGCGGGAGCGTCTGGGGCCAACGTCCTGACTTTC.

The J gene is TRBJ1-6, the V gene TRBV5-1; a possible D gene is TRBD1 (5 bases). Trimming left V 0 bases short and J 8 bases short, with 9 bases between. Germline-derived CDR1 and CDR2 are SGHRS and YFSETQ. This CDR3 comprises 14 residues. Here the CDR3 reads CASSLEGADSPLHF. The CDR3 nucleotides read TGCGCCAGCAGCTTGGAAGGGGCGGATTCACCCCTCCACTTT.

The chain employs TRBV6-1 and TRBJ1-2, with 7 nucleotides matching TRBD1. The CDR3 covers 14 residues. Germline assignment: CDR1 MNHNS and CDR2 SASEGT. V was pared by 3 bases and J by 4 bases, with 5 bases of the junction left unmatched. The CDR3 is CASSERGGGYGYTF. For the CDR3, the DNA is TGTGCCAGCAGTGAGAGAGGGGGCGGCTATGGCTACACCTTC.

This clone is a singleton in its sample. The chain combines TRBV28 with TRBJ2-1; D is ambiguous. The CDR3 is 14 residues long. V lost 3 bases and J lost 6, with 12 bases in between. Looked up from germline, CDR1 is MDHEN and CDR2 is SYDVKM. As DNA, the CDR3 is TGTGCCAGCAGTTTCCCTGGTGGAGTCAATGAGCAGTTCTTC. Translating it yields CASSFPGGVNEQFF. Combining the CDR3 with reference TRBV28 and TRBJ2-1 gives the whole variable domain DVKVTQSSRYLVKRTGEKVFLECVQDMDHENMFWYRQDPGLGLRLIYFSYDVKMKEKGDIPEGYSVSREKKERFSLILESASTNQTSMYLCASSFPGGVNEQFFGPGTRLTVL.

As DNA, the CDR3 is TGCGCCAGCAGCTGGGAGGGGGATGAAAAACTGTTTTTT. It is translated as CASSWEGDEKLFF. This chain links TRBV4-1 with TRBJ1-4; possible D gene TRBD1, 6 bases. V lost 5 bases and J 6 bases, leaving 10 bases between the germline ends. The CDR3 is 13 amino acids. The germline gives CDR1 MGHRA, CDR2 YSYEKL.

On this clone: At one end the junction does not follow the germline gene, possibly because of a read error. The chain carries TRBV10-3 and TRBJ1-4, with 7 bases that match TRBD1. The CDR3 runs to 13 residues. Germline V gene data show CDR1 as ENHRY and CDR2 as SYGVKD. In DNA, the CDR3 is TGTGCCAGCAGTGACAGGGTTAATGAAAAACTGTTTTTT. Translated, it gives CASSDRVNEKLFF.

The rearrangement links TRBV6-5 to TRBJ2-1; the D gene is possibly TRBD2 (5 bases). The CDR3 totals 13 residues. V was pared by 7 bases and J by 4 bases, with 11 bases between. Germline CDR1 MNHEY, CDR2 SVGAGI. The CDR3 nucleotides read TGTGCCAGCACGACGGGGTCATACAATGAGCAGTTCTTC. The encoded protein is CASTTGSYNEQFF.

As concerns this clone: The junction departs from germline at one end; a sequencing error may be responsible. The chain has TRBV2 and TRBJ2-4, with a tentative D call TRBD1 (6 bases). This CDR3 is 12 amino acids long. Germline V lookup: CDR1 SNHLY, CDR2 FYNNEI. The CDR3 here is CASSESGQLPIF. For the CDR3, the DNA is TGTGCCAGCAGTGAAAGTGGACAGCTCCCCATCTTC.

The chain employs TRBV3-1 (or the pseudogene TRBV3-2) and TRBJ2-1; TRBD1 aligns across 7 bases. This CDR3 contains 13 residues. The trim removed 0 bases at V and 14 bases at J, leaving 7 bases unmatched. CDR1 is LGHDT and CDR2 is YNNKEL in the germline V gene (reference sequence). The CDR3 region is CASSQDWGTEEFF. The CDR3 DNA reads as TGTGCCAGCAGCCAAGACTGGGGGACAGAGGAGTTCTTC.

The chain links TRBV7-6 to TRBJ2-2, with D possibly TRBD2 on 5 matching bases. The V end lost 6 bases, the J end lost 0 bases, and 8 bases lay between the germline ends. Germline CDR1 reads SGHVS; CDR2 reads FNYEAQ. The CDR3 totals 14 residues. CDR3 in DNA: TGTGCCAGCAGGGCACTAGCGAACACCGGGGAGCTGTTTTTT. Its translation: CASRALANTGELFF.

The V call is TRBV20-1, the J call TRBJ1-1; D uncertain. CDR3 length: 11 residues. Trimming took 5 bases from V and 3 from J, leaving 7 bases between them. The germline V gene has CDR1 DFQATT and CDR2 SNEGSKA (reference sequence). CDR3 bases: TGCAGTGCTGGTCGGGACACTGAAGCTTTCTTT. Translated, it gives CSAGRDTEAFF.

The J gene is TRBJ1-5, the V gene TRBV2; possible D gene TRBD1, 5 bases. The CDR3 covers 13 residues. The germline V and J ends were trimmed by 7 bases and 1 base, with 8 bases remaining between them. CDR1 SNHLY and CDR2 FYNNEI come from the germline V gene. The CDR3 reads CASTAGSNQPQHF. CDR3 bases: TGTGCCAGCACGGCAGGGAGCAATCAGCCCCAGCATTTT.

The chain has TRBV6-5 and TRBJ2-1; TRBD2 agrees at 7 bases. After removal of 5 bases from V and 7 bases from J, the junction contained 5 bases not matched to a gene. CDR1 MNHEY and CDR2 SVGAGI come from the germline V gene. The length of the CDR3 is 13 residues. In nucleotides, the CDR3 is TGTGCCAGCAGTAGGAGAGCGGGAAATGAGCAGTTCTTC. It encodes CASSRRAGNEQFF.

This sequence joins TRBV5-1 and TRBJ1-1, with D unclear. Germline V gives CDR1 SGHRS, CDR2 YFSETQ. The CDR3 loop spans 14 amino acids. The V gene lost 0 bases and the J gene lost 1 base, with 7 bases spanning the gap. CDR3 coding DNA: TGCGCCAGCAGCTTGGTGTCCGGGAACACTGAAGCTTTCTTT. This encodes CASSLVSGNTEAFF.

The chain carries TRBV7-9 and TRBJ2-1, with 7 positions matching TRBD1. The length of the CDR3 is 14 residues. In germline, CDR1 is SEHNR, CDR2 FQNEAQ (reference sequence). V lost 5 bases and J lost 5; bases outside the gene matches: 6. The CDR3 loop reads CASSPGTADNEQFF. In nucleotides, the CDR3 is TGTGCCAGCAGCCCAGGGACAGCCGACAATGAGCAGTTCTTC.

V usage is TRBV5-1 and J usage is TRBJ2-4; D uncertain. In germline, CDR1 is SGHRS, CDR2 YFSETQ. There are 14 residues in the CDR3. With 4 bases removed from V and 3 bases from J, the gap between germline ends came to 11 bases. CDR3 loop: CASSPPTSKNIQYF. CDR3 DNA: TGCGCCAGCAGCCCCCCAACCAGCAAAAACATTCAGTACTTC.

The chain joins TRBV5-1 to TRBJ1-1; weak D call: TRBD1 (6 bases). Deletions cut 0 bases from V and 0 bases from J, with 12 bases between. The CDR3 is 16 amino acids. Per the germline V gene, CDR1 is SGHRS and CDR2 is YFSETQ. The chain's CDR3 is CASSLGTAGMNTEAFF. In nucleotides, the CDR3 is TGCGCCAGCAGCTTGGGGACAGCCGGGATGAACACTGAAGCTTTCTTT.

As regards this clone: This sample includes further DNA sequences coding for the same CDR3. The chain couples TRBV3-1 (or the pseudogene TRBV3-2) to TRBJ1-1, with a tentative D call TRBD1 (6 bases). Trimming cost V 8 bases and J 4 bases, with 8 bases left between them. The CDR3 sequence is 11 residues long. Germline loops: CDR1 LGHDT, CDR2 YNNKEL (reference sequence). The CDR3 sequence is CASRGGTEAFF. DNA for the CDR3: TGTGCCAGCCGAGGGGGCACTGAAGCTTTCTTT.